This entry lists 5 T cell receptor beta chains sequenced from one sample in a study of cytomegalovirus exposure and HLA in healthy donors. 13 Jbeta primers and 60 Vbeta primers were used for the PCR. The data were produced by immunoSEQ multiplex PCR, yet TCRdb's version contains in-frame clones alone and is incomplete. Here the sample spans under 90,000 clones, 70% to 80% being singletons. The sample consisted of PBMCs. All receptors derive from a man aged 40-49 years in good health and CMV-seropositive.

The chain carries TRBV10-3 and TRBJ2-7; D is ambiguous. There are 14 residues in the CDR3. Germline V gene data show CDR1 as ENHRY and CDR2 as SYGVKD. The V and J ends lost 3 bases and 3 bases respectively, with 12 bases between them. The CDR3 loop reads CAISESVGFYEQYF. The CDR3 DNA reads as TGTGCCATCAGTGAATCAGTGGGCTTCTACGAGCAGTACTTC.

V usage is TRBV30 and J usage is TRBJ1-5; 8 nucleotides match TRBD1. Germline-derived CDR1 and CDR2 are GTSNPN and SVGIG (reference sequence). With V trimmed by 4 bases and J by 6 bases, 8 bases remained unmatched. The CDR3 runs 14 residues. The CDR3 coding sequence is TGTGCCTGGAACCCCGGACAGGGCGGTCAGCCCCAGCATTTT. It is translated as CAWNPGQGGQPQHF.

The gene calls are TRBV2 and TRBJ1-1; a weak D match, TRBD1 (5 bases). The length of the CDR3 is 14 residues. V lost 8 bases, J lost 6 bases, and 19 bases lay in between. Germline loops: CDR1 SNHLY, CDR2 FYNNEI. The CDR3 DNA sequence: TGTGCCAGCCTGGGGGGGGGTCTGAGGGCTGAAGCTTTCTTT. As protein: CASLGGGLRAEAFF.

As regards this clone: Germline is not matched at one junction end, which may reflect a read error. This chain uses TRBV7-9 with TRBJ1-1, with D hard to call. CDR1 and CDR2 from the germline V gene are SEHNR and FQNEAQ (reference sequence). CDR3 length: 12 amino acids. Here the CDR3 DNA reads TGTTCCAGCAAGTCGGTGAACACTGAAGCTTTCTTT. Residues: CSSKSVNTEAFF.

The J gene is TRBJ2-2, the V gene TRBV20-1; no reliable D call. In germline, CDR1 is DFQATT, CDR2 SNEGSKA (reference sequence). V was shortened by 3 bases and J by 5 bases, with 4 bases between the two germline ends. The CDR3 runs to 11 residues. CDR3 sequence: CSARRTGELFF. CDR3 nucleotides: TGCAGTGCTAGGCGGACCGGGGAGCTGTTTTTT.